The T cell receptor beta chain described here comes from a study of blood T cell repertoires in COVID-19. Using immunoSEQ multiplex PCR, the repertoire was profiled, and TCRdb retains in-frame clones only, with some absent. The sample consists of approximately 25,000 clones, roughly 77% of them appearing once. Per the germline V gene, CDR1 is MNHNS and CDR2 is SASEGT. The germline V and J ends were trimmed by 0 bases and 3 bases, with 9 bases remaining between them. The CDR3 covers 14 residues. This sequence was found in a woman in her seventies with COVID-19, enrolled during active disease. Sequenced input: peripheral blood. The chain carries TRBV6-1 and TRBJ2-7, with a possible D match to TRBD1 (5 bases). The CDR3 loop reads CASSEASQGYEQYF. The DNA of the CDR3 is TGTGCCAGCAGTGAAGCGAGTCAGGGCTACGAGCAGTACTTC.